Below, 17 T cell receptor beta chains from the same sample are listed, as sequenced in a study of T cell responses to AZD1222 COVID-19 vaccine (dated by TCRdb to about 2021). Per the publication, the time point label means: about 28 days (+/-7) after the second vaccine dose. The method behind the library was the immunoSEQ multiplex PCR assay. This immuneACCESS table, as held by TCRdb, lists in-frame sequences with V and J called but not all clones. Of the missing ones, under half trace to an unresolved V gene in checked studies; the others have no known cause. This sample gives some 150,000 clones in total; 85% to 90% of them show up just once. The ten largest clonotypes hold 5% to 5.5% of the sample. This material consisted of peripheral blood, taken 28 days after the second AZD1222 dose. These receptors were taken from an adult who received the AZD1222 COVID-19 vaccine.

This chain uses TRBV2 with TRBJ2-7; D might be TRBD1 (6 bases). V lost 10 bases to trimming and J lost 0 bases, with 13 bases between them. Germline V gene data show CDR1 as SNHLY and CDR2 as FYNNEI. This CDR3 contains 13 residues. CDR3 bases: TGTGCCACCAGGGGAGCGGCCTCCTACGAGCAGTACTTC. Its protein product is CATRGAASYEQYF.

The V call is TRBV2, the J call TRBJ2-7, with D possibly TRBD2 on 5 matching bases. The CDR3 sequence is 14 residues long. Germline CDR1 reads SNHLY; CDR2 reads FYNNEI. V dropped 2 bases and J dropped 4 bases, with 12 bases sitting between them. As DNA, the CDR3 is TGTGCCAGCAGTGAAAGTGGACTTGCATACGAGCAGTACTTC. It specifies CASSESGLAYEQYF.

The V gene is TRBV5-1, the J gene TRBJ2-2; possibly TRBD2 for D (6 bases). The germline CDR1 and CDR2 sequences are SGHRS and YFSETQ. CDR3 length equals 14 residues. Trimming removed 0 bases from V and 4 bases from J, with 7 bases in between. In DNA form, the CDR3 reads TGCGCCAGCAGCTTGGTGGGACTCACCGGGGAGCTGTTTTTT. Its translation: CASSLVGLTGELFF.

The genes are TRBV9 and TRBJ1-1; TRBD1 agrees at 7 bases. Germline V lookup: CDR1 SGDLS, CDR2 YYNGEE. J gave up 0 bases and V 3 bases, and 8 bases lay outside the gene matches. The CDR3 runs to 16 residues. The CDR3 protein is CASSALGQLVNTEAFF. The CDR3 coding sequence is TGTGCCAGCAGCGCCTTGGGACAGCTAGTGAACACTGAAGCTTTCTTT.

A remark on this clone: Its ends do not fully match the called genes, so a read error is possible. CDR3 sequence: CASGVSGGTGELFF. The CDR3 coding sequence is TGTGCCAGCGGCGTATCAGGTGGCACCGGGGAGCTGTTTTTT. V gene TRBV9 combines with J gene TRBJ2-2, with D unclear. CDR1 SGDLS and CDR2 YYNGEE come from the germline V gene. This CDR3 has 14 amino acids. The entire variable domain, with the rest obtained from reference TRBV9 and TRBJ2-2, is as follows: DSGVTQTPKHLITATGQRVTLRCSPRSGDLSVYWYQQSLDQGLQFLIQYYNGEERAKGNILERFSAQQFPDLHSELNLSSLELGDSALYFCASGVSGGTGELFFGEGSRLTVL.

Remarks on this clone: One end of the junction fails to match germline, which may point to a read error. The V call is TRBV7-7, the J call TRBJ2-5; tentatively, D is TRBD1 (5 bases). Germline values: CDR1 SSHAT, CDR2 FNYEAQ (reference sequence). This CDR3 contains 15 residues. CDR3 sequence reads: CASSPFRQGQETQYF. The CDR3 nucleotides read TGTGCTAGCAGCCCTTTTCGTCAGGGCCAAGAGACCCAGTACTTC.

DNA for the CDR3: TGTGCCAGCAGTTACTCGAGTATCTCTGGAAACACCATATATTTT. Its protein is CASSYSSISGNTIYF. The gene calls are TRBV6-5 and TRBJ1-3; D uncertain. V shed 0 bases and J shed 0 bases, with 6 bases lying between them. The CDR3 is 15 residues long. Germline CDR1 is MNHEY and CDR2 is SVGAGI.

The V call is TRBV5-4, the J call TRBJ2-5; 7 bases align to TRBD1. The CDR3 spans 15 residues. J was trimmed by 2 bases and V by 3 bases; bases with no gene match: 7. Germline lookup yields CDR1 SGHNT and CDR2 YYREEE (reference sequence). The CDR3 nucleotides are TGTGCCAGCAGCTCCCCCGGCAGGGGGCAAGAGACCCAGTACTTC. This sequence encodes CASSSPGRGQETQYF.

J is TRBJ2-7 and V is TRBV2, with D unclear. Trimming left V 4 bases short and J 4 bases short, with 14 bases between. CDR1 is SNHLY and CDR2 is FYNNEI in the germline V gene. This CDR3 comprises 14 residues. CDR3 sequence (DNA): TGTGCCAGCAGTGTAAGGATCACTCCTTACGAGCAGTACTTC. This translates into CASSVRITPYEQYF.

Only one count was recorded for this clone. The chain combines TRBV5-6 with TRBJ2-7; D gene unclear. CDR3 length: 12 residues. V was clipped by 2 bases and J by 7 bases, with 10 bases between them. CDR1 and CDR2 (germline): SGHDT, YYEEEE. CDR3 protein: CASSLTSTEQYF. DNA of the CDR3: TGTGCCAGCAGCTTAACGTCTACGGAGCAGTACTTC.

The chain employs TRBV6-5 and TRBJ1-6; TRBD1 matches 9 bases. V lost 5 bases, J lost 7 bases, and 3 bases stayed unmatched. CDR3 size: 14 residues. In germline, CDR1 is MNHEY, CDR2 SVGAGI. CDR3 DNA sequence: TGTGCCAGCAGTACAGGGGGCGAAAATTCACCCCTCCACTTT. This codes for CASSTGGENSPLHF.

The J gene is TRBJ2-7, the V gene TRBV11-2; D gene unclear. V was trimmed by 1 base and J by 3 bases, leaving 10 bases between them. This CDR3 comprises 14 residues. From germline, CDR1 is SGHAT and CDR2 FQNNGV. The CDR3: CASSLAERFYEQYF. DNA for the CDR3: TGTGCCAGCAGCTTAGCGGAAAGATTCTACGAGCAGTACTTC.

CDR3 residues: CASRLAGINEQFF. DNA of the CDR3: TGTGCCAGCAGACTAGCGGGGATCAATGAGCAGTTCTTC. The chain carries TRBV28 and TRBJ2-1; 10 nucleotides line up with TRBD2. The CDR3 runs 13 residues. Germline values: CDR1 MDHEN, CDR2 SYDVKM. With V trimmed by 6 bases and J by 6 bases, 2 bases remained unmatched. The variable domain in full, with the rest retrieved from reference TRBV28 and TRBJ2-1, is DVKVTQSSRYLVKRTGEKVFLECVQDMDHENMFWYRQDPGLGLRLIYFSYDVKMKEKGDIPEGYSVSREKKERFSLILESASTNQTSMYLCASRLAGINEQFFGPGTRLTVL.

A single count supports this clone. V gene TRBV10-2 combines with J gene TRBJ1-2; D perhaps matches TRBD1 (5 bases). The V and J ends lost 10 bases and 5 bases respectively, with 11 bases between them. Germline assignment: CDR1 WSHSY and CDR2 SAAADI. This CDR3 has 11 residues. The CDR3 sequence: CATSTEYGYTF. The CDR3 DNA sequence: TGCGCCACCTCGACAGAATATGGCTACACCTTC.

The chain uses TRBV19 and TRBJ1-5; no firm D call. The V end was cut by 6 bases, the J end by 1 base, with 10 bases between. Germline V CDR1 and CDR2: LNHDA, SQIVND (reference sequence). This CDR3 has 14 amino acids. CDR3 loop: CASREGWSNQPQHF. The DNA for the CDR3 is TGTGCCAGTAGAGAGGGATGGAGCAATCAGCCCCAGCATTTT. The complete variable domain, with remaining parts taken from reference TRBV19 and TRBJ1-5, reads DGGITQSPKYLFRKEGQNVTLSCEQNLNHDAMYWYRQDPGQGLRLIYYSQIVNDFQKGDIAEGYSVSREKKESFPLTVTSAQKNPTAFYLCASREGWSNQPQHFGDGTRLSIL.

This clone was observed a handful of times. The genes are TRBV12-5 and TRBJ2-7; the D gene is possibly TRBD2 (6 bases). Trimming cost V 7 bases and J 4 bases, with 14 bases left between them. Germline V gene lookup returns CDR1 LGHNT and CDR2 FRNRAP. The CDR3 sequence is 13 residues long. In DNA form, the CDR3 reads TGTGCTAGTGCTATGGGGGGTTTTTACGAGCAGTACTTC. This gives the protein CASAMGGFYEQYF.

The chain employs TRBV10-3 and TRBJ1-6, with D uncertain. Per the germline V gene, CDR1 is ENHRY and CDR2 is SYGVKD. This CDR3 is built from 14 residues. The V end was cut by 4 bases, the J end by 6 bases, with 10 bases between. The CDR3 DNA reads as TGTGCCATCAGTGGGCGTAAGGCTAATTCACCCCTCCACTTT. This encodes CAISGRKANSPLHF.